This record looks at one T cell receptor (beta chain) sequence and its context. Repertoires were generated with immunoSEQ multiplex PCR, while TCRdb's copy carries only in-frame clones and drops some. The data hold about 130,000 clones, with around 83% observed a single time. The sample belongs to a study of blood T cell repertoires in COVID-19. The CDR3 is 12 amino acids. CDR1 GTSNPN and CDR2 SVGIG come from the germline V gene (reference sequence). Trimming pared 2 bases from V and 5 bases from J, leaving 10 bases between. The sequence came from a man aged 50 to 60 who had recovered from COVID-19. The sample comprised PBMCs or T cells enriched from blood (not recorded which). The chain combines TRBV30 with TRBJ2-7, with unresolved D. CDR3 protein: CAWSLSSDEQYF. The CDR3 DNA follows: TGTGCCTGGAGTCTTTCATCGGACGAGCAGTACTTC.